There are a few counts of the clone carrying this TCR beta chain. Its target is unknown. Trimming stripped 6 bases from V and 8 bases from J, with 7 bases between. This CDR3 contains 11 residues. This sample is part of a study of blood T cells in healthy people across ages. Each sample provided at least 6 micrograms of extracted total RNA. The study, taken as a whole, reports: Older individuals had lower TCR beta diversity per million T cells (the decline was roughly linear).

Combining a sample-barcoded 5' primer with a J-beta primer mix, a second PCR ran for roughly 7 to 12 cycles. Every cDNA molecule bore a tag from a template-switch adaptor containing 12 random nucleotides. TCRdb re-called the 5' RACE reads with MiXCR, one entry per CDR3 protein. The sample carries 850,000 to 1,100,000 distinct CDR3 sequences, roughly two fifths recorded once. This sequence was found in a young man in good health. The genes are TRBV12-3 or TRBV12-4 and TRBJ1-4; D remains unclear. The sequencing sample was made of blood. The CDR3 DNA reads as TGTGCCAGCAGCCCCCACGAAAAACTGTTTTTT. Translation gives CASSPHEKLFF.